Presented here are 32 T cell receptor beta chains from one specimen sequenced in a study of human T cells and chemical hapten exposure. TCRdb analysed the RACE reads with MiXCR anew, one entry per CDR3 protein. The table shows about 95,000 distinct CDR3 sequences, with approximately 10% occurring only once. Time point given: patch test 2, 6 weeks after DPC sensitization. Sample treatment: therapeutic diphenylcyclopropenone sensitization with weekly scalp DPC. The input for sequencing was whole blood, taken in connection with sensitization to the hapten diphenylcyclopropenone (DPC). The receptors shown here come from a woman in her 40s with alopecia areata. Some clones in this sample may be carry-over from other donors' samples.

The chain uses TRBV29-1 and TRBJ2-2; weak D call: TRBD1 (5 bases). V dropped 7 bases and J dropped 7 bases, with 10 bases sitting between them. Germline CDR1 is SQVTM and CDR2 is ANQGSEA. The CDR3 has 11 amino acids. The CDR3 coding sequence is TGCAGCGCAGGGATGGACGGGGAGCTGTTTTTT. Encoded protein: CSAGMDGELFF.

This clonotype was counted at least ten times. V gene TRBV2 combines with J gene TRBJ1-1, with D possibly matching TRBD1 (5 bases). V lost 4 bases and J lost 5, with 11 bases in between. The CDR3 length is 13 residues. Germline V gene sequence: CDR1 SNHLY, CDR2 FYNNEI. For the CDR3, the DNA is TGTGCCAGCAGTGGCGGGGCGGGGACTGAAGCTTTCTTT. Its protein is CASSGGAGTEAFF.

V and J are TRBV6-1 and TRBJ1-5; no firm D call. This CDR3 region has 14 residues. Germline assignment: CDR1 MNHNS and CDR2 SASEGT. Trimming left V 6 bases short and J 3 bases short, with 12 bases between. The CDR3 bases are TGTGCCAGCAGGTCGGGAAGCAACAATCAGCCCCAGCATTTT. It is translated as CASRSGSNNQPQHF.

A few counts support this clonotype. J is TRBJ1-1 and V is TRBV7-8, with D possibly TRBD1 on 6 matching bases. CDR1 and CDR2 (germline): SGHVS, FQNEAQ. The CDR3 covers 15 residues. Trimming removed 3 bases at V and 0 bases at J, with 11 bases between. For the CDR3, the DNA is TGTGCCAGCAGCTTCCGAGGACAGATGAACACTGAAGCTTTCTTT. It yields the protein CASSFRGQMNTEAFF. The whole variable domain, remainder taken from reference TRBV7-8 and TRBJ1-1, is GAGVSQSPRYKVAKRGQDVALRCDPISGHVSLFWYQQALGQGPEFLTYFQNEAQLDKSGLPSDRFFAERPEGSVSTLKIQRTQQEDSAVYLCASSFRGQMNTEAFFGQGTRLTVV.

This clonotype was detected a few times. The chain employs TRBV6-2 or TRBV6-3 and TRBJ2-1; 8 positions match TRBD2. The CDR3 contains 15 residues. V lost 10 bases, J lost 0 bases, and 8 bases stayed unmatched. The germline gives CDR1 MNHEY, CDR2 SVGEGT. CDR3 residues: CAISGASRSYNEQFF. The CDR3 DNA follows: TGTGCCATTAGCGGGGCCTCGCGCTCCTACAATGAGCAGTTCTTC.

The chain recombines TRBV4-3 with TRBJ2-2; D not resolved. V shed 0 bases and J shed 0 bases, with 8 bases lying between them. The germline V gene encodes CDR1 LGHNA and CDR2 YSLEER. The CDR3 totals 16 residues. CDR3 DNA: TGCGCCAGCAGCCAAGATTCGCAGGCGAACACCGGGGAGCTGTTTTTT. This gives the protein CASSQDSQANTGELFF.

This clonotype was picked up a small number of times. CDR3 residues: CASGDSSSYNEQFF. CDR3 DNA sequence: TGTGCCAGTGGTGATTCGAGCTCCTACAATGAGCAGTTCTTC. The chain combines TRBV5-5 with TRBJ2-1; D uncertain. V was pared by 8 bases and J by 0 bases, with 12 bases between. The CDR3 has 14 amino acids. Per germline, CDR1 SGHKS and CDR2 YYEKEE (reference sequence).

Note on this clonotype: A junction boundary mismatches the germline segment, possibly from a read error. The CDR3 loop reads CASSLGGTSRPLTF. The CDR3 nucleotides are TGTGCCAGCAGCTTAGGGGGGACTAGTCGCCCTCTCACTTTT. The V gene is TRBV11-1, the J gene TRBJ2-3, with 8 positions matching TRBD2. The length of the CDR3 is 14 residues. CDR1 is SGHAT, CDR2 FQDESV, per germline (reference sequence).

This clonotype was recorded a few times. This chain joins TRBV2 and TRBJ2-5; possibly TRBD2 for D (7 bases). Germline CDR1 is SNHLY and CDR2 is FYNNEI. With 11 bases removed from V and 5 bases from J, the gap between germline ends came to 15 bases. The CDR3 contains 12 residues. The CDR3 reads CAGGREEETQYF. The CDR3 DNA sequence: TGTGCCGGGGGCCGGGAGGAGGAGACCCAGTACTTC.

The rearrangement links TRBV29-1 to TRBJ1-3; D gene unclear. CDR3 length equals 12 residues. Trimming took off 6 bases at V and 0 bases at J, with 6 bases between the two ends. Germline V gene data show CDR1 as SQVTM and CDR2 as ANQGSEA. The CDR3 DNA sequence: TGCAGCGTGTCCAGCTCTGGAAACACCATATATTTT. This codes for CSVSSSGNTIYF.

Only a few counts were recorded for this clonotype. This rearrangement joins TRBV3-1 to TRBJ1-3, with 9 bases lining up with TRBD1. The CDR3 length is 17 residues. The germline CDR1 and CDR2 sequences are LGHDT and YNNKEL (reference sequence). Trimming took 7 bases from V and 3 from J; bases not matched to a gene: 13. The CDR3 coding sequence is TGTGCCAGCACCACCCCACGGGGGACAGGGTTTGGAAACACCATATATTTT. Translating gives CASTTPRGTGFGNTIYF.

This clonotype came up a few times. The chain combines TRBV9 with TRBJ1-5; no clear D gene. The V and J ends lost 0 bases and 1 base respectively, with 2 bases between them. The CDR3 sequence is 13 residues long. In germline, CDR1 is SGDLS, CDR2 YYNGEE. CDR3 in amino acids: CASSVESNQPQHF. Written as DNA, the CDR3 is TGTGCCAGCAGCGTAGAAAGCAATCAGCCCCAGCATTTT.

The genes are TRBV27 and TRBJ1-1; tentatively, D is TRBD1 (6 bases). The germline V gene encodes CDR1 MNHEY and CDR2 SMNVEV (reference sequence). The CDR3 spans 13 residues. The ends were cut back, 3 bases at V and 5 bases at J, with 10 bases in the middle. The CDR3 coding sequence is TGTGCCAGCAGTTTTGGAGGGGGTACTGAAGCTTTCTTT. Translating gives CASSFGGGTEAFF.

This clonotype was seen at least ten times. The V and J genes are TRBV29-1 and TRBJ2-7, with 15 bases fitting TRBD2. The trim removed 6 bases at V and 7 bases at J, leaving 4 bases unmatched. Germline CDR1 and CDR2: SQVTM and ANQGSEA. This CDR3 spans 13 amino acids. DNA for the CDR3: TGCAGCGTGGGACTAGCGGGAGGAGTTGAGCAGTACTTC. It is translated as CSVGLAGGVEQYF.

This clonotype was seen ten or more times. The junction departs from the called germline gene at one end, perhaps through a read error. The chain joins TRBV27 to TRBJ2-7, with a possible D match to TRBD2 (5 bases). Germline V gene sequence: CDR1 MNHEY, CDR2 SMNVEV (reference sequence). The CDR3 runs to 12 residues. The CDR3: CASRGFSHEQYF. For the CDR3, the DNA is TGTGCCAGTCGGGGTTTCTCCCACGAGCAGTACTTC.

The chain uses TRBV27 and TRBJ1-6; D unclear. V gave up 0 bases and J gave up 10 bases, with 7 bases separating them. Germline CDR1 and CDR2: MNHEY and SMNVEV (reference sequence). The CDR3 runs 13 residues. The DNA of the CDR3 is TGTGCCAGCAGTTTATCGGCAATCTCACCCCTCCACTTT. This translates into CASSLSAISPLHF.

This clonotype has a handful of counts. The CDR3 bases are TGTGCCAGTAGTGCGACAGGGAGCACAGATACGCAGTATTTT. Translation: CASSATGSTDTQYF. The chain combines TRBV19 with TRBJ2-3; 7 nucleotides align to TRBD1. The ends lost 5 bases at V and 0 bases at J; junction bases unmatched: 2. The CDR3 consists of 14 residues. The germline gives CDR1 LNHDA, CDR2 SQIVND (reference sequence). The entire variable domain, with the rest obtained from reference TRBV19 and TRBJ2-3, is as follows: DGGITQSPKYLFRKEGQNVTLSCEQNLNHDAMYWYRQDPGQGLRLIYYSQIVNDFQKGDIAEGYSVSREKKESFPLTVTSAQKNPTAFYLCASSATGSTDTQYFGPGTRLTVL.

This clonotype was found a few times. V usage is TRBV3-1 and J usage is TRBJ1-2, with a possible D match to TRBD1 (5 bases). There are 15 residues in the CDR3. Trimming cost V 4 bases and J 0 bases, with 12 bases left between them. Germline CDR1 and CDR2: LGHDT and YNNKEL (reference sequence). CDR3 nucleotides: TGTGCCAGCAGCCCCTCACGGGGCGCTAACTATGGCTACACCTTC. Amino acids: CASSPSRGANYGYTF. Full variable domain (missing parts from reference TRBV3-1 and TRBJ1-2): DTAVSQTPKYLVTQMGNDKSIKCEQNLGHDTMYWYKQDSKKFLKIMFSYNNKELIINETVPNRFSPKSPDKAHLNLHINSLELGDSAVYFCASSPSRGANYGYTFGSGTRLTVV.

The gene calls are TRBV30 and TRBJ1-4; the D gene is possibly TRBD1 (5 bases). Germline CDR1 reads GTSNPN; CDR2 reads SVGIG (reference sequence). CDR3 length equals 12 residues. Deletions cut 4 bases from V and 11 bases from J, with 14 bases between. CDR3 sequence reads: CAWNTDTSKLFF. CDR3 DNA sequence: TGTGCCTGGAACACGGACACCTCCAAACTGTTTTTT.

Only a few counts were recorded for this clonotype. The gene calls are TRBV30 and TRBJ1-2, with D possibly matching TRBD1 (5 bases). The CDR3 is 11 amino acids. V was cut by 5 bases and J by 2 bases, with 6 bases left in between. Germline V gene data show CDR1 as GTSNPN and CDR2 as SVGIG (reference sequence). The CDR3 region is CAWGANYGYTF. The CDR3 DNA sequence: TGTGCCTGGGGGGCGAACTATGGCTACACCTTC.

The table lists this clonotype with many counts. This sequence joins TRBV19 and TRBJ1-4, with 8 bases aligning to TRBD1. V trimming: 7 bases; J trimming: 7 bases; junction bases outside the gene matches: 5. Germline assignment: CDR1 LNHDA and CDR2 SQIVND (reference sequence). The CDR3 has 13 residues. The CDR3 loop reads CASMDRVSEKLFF. In nucleotides, the CDR3 is TGTGCCAGTATGGACAGGGTCTCTGAAAAACTGTTTTTT.

This clonotype was seen many times. The V and J genes are TRBV2 and TRBJ2-2, with D unclear. Deletions cut 0 bases from V and 3 bases from J, with 5 bases between. Germline CDR1 is SNHLY and CDR2 is FYNNEI. The CDR3 extends over 14 amino acids. The CDR3: CASSEARHTGELFF. The CDR3 DNA reads as TGTGCCAGCAGTGAAGCACGTCACACCGGGGAGCTGTTTTTT.

The chain has TRBV27 and TRBJ2-7, with D unclear. V dropped 5 bases and J dropped 6 bases, with 8 bases sitting between them. This CDR3 spans 11 amino acids. Germline V gene data show CDR1 as MNHEY and CDR2 as SMNVEV (reference sequence). CDR3 nucleotides: TGTGCCAGCAGTACCCGGAGCGAGCAGTACTTC. Amino acids: CASSTRSEQYF.

This chain connects TRBV7-9 to TRBJ2-3, with D perhaps being TRBD1 or TRBD2 (5 bases each). Trimming shortened V by 0 bases and J by 5 bases, and 6 bases separated the two germline ends. Germline CDR1 reads SEHNR; CDR2 reads FQNEAQ (reference sequence). The CDR3 runs to 13 residues. The CDR3 loop reads CASSLAGVDTQYF. For the CDR3, the DNA is TGTGCCAGCAGCTTAGCGGGGGTAGATACGCAGTATTTT. Full variable domain (missing parts from reference TRBV7-9 and TRBJ2-3): DTGVSQNPRHKITKRGQNVTFRCDPISEHNRLYWYRQTLGQGPEFLTYFQNEAQLEKSRLLSDRFSAERPKGSFSTLEIQRTEQGDSAMYLCASSLAGVDTQYFGPGTRLTVL.

The V and J genes are TRBV14 and TRBJ2-4; D is unclear. Trimming removed 0 bases at V and 11 bases at J, with 17 bases between. Germline CDR1 reads SGHDN; CDR2 reads FVKESK. This CDR3 is built from 15 residues. CDR3 nucleotides: TGTGCCAGCAGCCAAGAGCGACCCCCGGTCGGCCTTCAGTACTTC. Translating it yields CASSQERPPVGLQYF.

A few counts support this clonotype. This chain joins TRBV7-2 and TRBJ2-1; possible D gene TRBD1, 5 bases. Trimming pared 2 bases from V and 9 bases from J, leaving 11 bases between. Germline-derived CDR1 and CDR2 are SGHTA and FQGNSA. The CDR3 is made up of 13 amino acids. CDR3 region: CASSLNTQGEQFF. CDR3 sequence (DNA): TGTGCCAGCAGCTTAAATACCCAGGGTGAGCAGTTCTTC.

This clonotype was seen ten or more times. The CDR3 here is CASRSLGFPGEQFF. The CDR3 DNA is TGTGCCAGCAGGTCCCTGGGATTCCCGGGGGAGCAGTTCTTC. The chain joins TRBV7-9 to TRBJ2-1, with D perhaps TRBD2 (5 bases). The CDR3 loop spans 14 amino acids. CDR1 SEHNR and CDR2 FQNEAQ come from the germline V gene (reference sequence). V shed 6 bases and J shed 10 bases, with 19 bases lying between them.

The CDR3 DNA follows: TGTGCCAGCAGCGTAGGCGCTTACCAAGAGACCCAGTACTTC. This sequence encodes CASSVGAYQETQYF. J is TRBJ2-5 and V is TRBV9; D gene ambiguous. This CDR3 has 14 amino acids. Trimming shortened V by 0 bases and J by 0 bases, and 6 bases separated the two germline ends. Germline CDR1 and CDR2: SGDLS and YYNGEE.

In this sample, this clonotype turned up many times. The chain carries TRBV12-3 or TRBV12-4 and TRBJ1-2; D not certain. V was cut by 8 bases and J by 0 bases, with 13 bases left in between. CDR3 length: 14 amino acids. DNA of the CDR3: TGTGCCAGCGGTAGGGCAGCAGCTAACTATGGCTACACCTTC. Translated, it gives CASGRAAANYGYTF.

In this sample, this clonotype turned up many times. V is TRBV7-2 and J is TRBJ2-7; 9 bases align to TRBD1. The ends lost 0 bases at V and 7 bases at J; junction bases unmatched: 13. The CDR3 totals 17 residues. CDR1 is SGHTA and CDR2 is FQGNSA in the germline V gene. The chain's CDR3 is CASSLALVGTGTGEQYF. The CDR3 DNA sequence: TGTGCCAGCAGCTTAGCATTAGTCGGGACAGGGACGGGGGAGCAGTACTTC. The full variable domain, with the rest looked up from reference TRBV7-2 and TRBJ2-7, is GAGVSQSPSNKVTEKGKDVELRCDPISGHTALYWYRQSLGQGLEFLIYFQGNSAPDKSGLPSDRFSAERTGGSVSTLTIQRTQQEDSAVYLCASSLALVGTGTGEQYFGPGTRLTVT.

The table lists this clonotype with many counts. The chain couples TRBV19 to TRBJ2-1, with 7 positions matching TRBD2. The CDR3 covers 17 residues. CDR1 is LNHDA and CDR2 is SQIVND in the germline V gene (reference sequence). Trimming cost V 7 bases and J 0 bases; bases outside gene matches: 12. This CDR3 reads CASTTRAGVRSYNEQFF. The CDR3 DNA follows: TGTGCCAGTACCACCCGGGCGGGGGTCCGCTCCTACAATGAGCAGTTCTTC.

This clonotype was seen a handful of times. J is TRBJ2-3 and V is TRBV20-1; D might be TRBD1 or TRBD2, each matching 5 bases. Germline lookup yields CDR1 DFQATT and CDR2 SNEGSKA (reference sequence). With 3 bases removed from V and 4 bases from J, the gap between germline ends came to 20 bases. This CDR3 is built from 16 residues. The CDR3 nucleotides read TGCAGTGCTAGGGCACTAGGCCGTCGGGGCCCAGATACGCAGTATTTT. This gives the protein CSARALGRRGPDTQYF.